The clone carrying this T cell receptor beta chain was found a few times. Antigen unknown. The sample is drawn from a study of cytomegalovirus exposure and HLA in healthy donors. Overall study results and limits: Despite most TCR sequences being rare, some public TCRs occurred in many donors.

V lost 3 bases, J lost 4 bases, and 9 bases lay in between. The CDR3 length is 14 residues. CDR1 and CDR2 from the germline V gene are KGHSH and LQKENI. Profiling relied on immunoSEQ multiplex PCR, and the TCRdb table lists in-frame clones only, not all of them. In the table there are some 170,000 clones, approximately 86% of which are singletons. The sequenced material came from PBMCs. The J gene is TRBJ2-2, the V gene TRBV18; TRBD2 might be the D (6 bases). The source of this sequence is a man aged 18 to 29 in good health and CMV-seropositive. In nucleotides, the CDR3 is TGTGCCAGCTCACCGGGACTGCTCACCGGGGAGCTGTTTTTT. Its protein product is CASSPGLLTGELFF.